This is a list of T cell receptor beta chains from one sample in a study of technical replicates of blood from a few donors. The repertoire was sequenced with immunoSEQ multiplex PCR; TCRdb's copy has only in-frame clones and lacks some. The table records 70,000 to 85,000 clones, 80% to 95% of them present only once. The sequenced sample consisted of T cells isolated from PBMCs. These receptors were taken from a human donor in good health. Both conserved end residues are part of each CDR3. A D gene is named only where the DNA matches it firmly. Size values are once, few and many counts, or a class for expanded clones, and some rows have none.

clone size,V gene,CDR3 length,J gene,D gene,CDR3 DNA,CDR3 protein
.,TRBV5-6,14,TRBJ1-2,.,TGTGCCAGCACCTCTGACCGGGGAAACTATGGCTACACCTTC,CASTSDRGNYGYTF
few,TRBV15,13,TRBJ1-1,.,TGTGCCACCAGCAGAGATGGGAGGGTTGAAGCTTTCTTT,CATSRDGRVEAFF
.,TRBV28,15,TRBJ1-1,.,TGTGCCAGCAGTTTTGATAGGGGCTTGAGCACTGAAGCTTTCTTT,CASSFDRGLSTEAFF
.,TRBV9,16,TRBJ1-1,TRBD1,TGTGCCAGCAGCGTACTGGGTACAGGGGTAGGGACTGAAGCTTTCTTT,CASSVLGTGVGTEAFF
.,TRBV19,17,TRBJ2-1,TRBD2,TGTGCCAGTAGTTTCCGGACTAGCGGGAGGGCCAAGGATGAGCAGTTCTTC,CASSFRTSGRAKDEQFF
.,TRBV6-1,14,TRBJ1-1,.,TGTGCCAGCAGTGAAAAGTGGACAAACACTGAAGCTTTCTTT,CASSEKWTNTEAFF
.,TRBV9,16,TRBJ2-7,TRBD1,TGTGCCAGCAGCGTCCCGAGGGACAGTCCAATTAACGAGCAGTACTTC,CASSVPRDSPINEQYF
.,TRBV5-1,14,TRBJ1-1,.,TGCGCCAGCAGCTTCGGTTCTGAGAACACTGAAGCTTTCTTT,CASSFGSENTEAFF
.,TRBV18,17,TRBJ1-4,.,TGTGCCAGCTCACCTTTCTCCGGGGTAGGGACACCCGAAAAACTGTTTTTT,CASSPFSGVGTPEKLFF
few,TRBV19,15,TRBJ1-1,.,TGTGCCAGTAGTACTCACAGGGAGTTGAACACTGAAGCTTTCTTT,CASSTHRELNTEAFF
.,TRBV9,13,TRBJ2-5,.,TGTGCCAGCAGCGTAGCAGGGAAAGAGACCCAGTACTTC,CASSVAGKETQYF
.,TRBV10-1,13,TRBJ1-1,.,TGCGCCAGCAGTGAGAGTGGAGGGACTGAAGCTTTCTTT,CASSESGGTEAFF
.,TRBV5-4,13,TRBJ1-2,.,TGTGCCAGCAGCGCCGGGACACAGAATGGCTACACCTTC,CASSAGTQNGYTF